This T cell receptor beta chain came from a study of blood T cell repertoires in COVID-19. CDR1 KGHSH and CDR2 LQKENI come from the germline V gene. Trimming removed 5 bases from V and 1 base from J, with 11 bases in between. The CDR3 totals 14 residues. Repertoires were generated with immunoSEQ multiplex PCR, while TCRdb's copy carries only in-frame clones and drops some. The data contain approximately 190,000 clones, 70% to 90% of them seen just once; the ten biggest clones take up around 23%. Sequenced material: PBMCs or T cells enriched from blood (not recorded which). The sequence derives from a woman aged 40 to 50 in a cohort exposed to, infected with or recovered from COVID-19 (not recorded which). The chain recombines TRBV18 with TRBJ1-1; tentatively, D is TRBD1 (5 bases). CDR3 in DNA: TGTGCCAGCTCATCCCAGGGTTGGAACACTGAAGCTTTCTTT. Its protein product is CASSSQGWNTEAFF. Full variable domain (remainder filled in from reference TRBV18 and TRBJ1-1): NAGVMQNPRHLVRRRGQEARLRCSPMKGHSHVYWYRQLPEEGLKFMVYLQKENIIDESGMPKERFSAEFPKEGPSILRIQQVVRGDSAAYFCASSSQGWNTEAFFGQGTRLTVV.